This T cell receptor beta chain was captured in a study of CD8 T cells in ankylosing spondylitis. In TCRdb, the 5' RACE reads were re-called with MiXCR into one record per CDR3 protein. In the table there are fewer than 200,000 distinct CDR3 sequences, 15% to 20% of which are singletons. Between the trimmed V and J ends, which lost 6 bases and 5 bases, there was a span of 11 bases. The CDR3 is 13 amino acids. The V gene's germline CDR1 is SEHNR and CDR2 FQNEAQ (reference sequence). This clonotype appeared a few times. The specimen was blood, either unsorted or a sorted T cell fraction (not recorded which). This clonotype was sampled from a male donor aged 5 to 30 with ankylosing spondylitis or in good health (not recorded which). The chain recombines TRBV7-9 with TRBJ2-1, with D perhaps matching TRBD2 (5 bases). The CDR3: CASRFSGNNEQFF. CDR3 coding DNA: TGTGCCAGCAGATTCTCCGGGAACAATGAGCAGTTCTTC.